This entry is about one T cell receptor (beta chain). This entry belongs to a study of blood T cells in healthy people across ages. Primers used in a second PCR of about 7 to 11 cycles were a sample-barcoded 5' primer and a J-beta primer mix. MiXCR was run by TCRdb on the 5' RACE reads, yielding one entry per CDR3 protein. The data hold around 800,000 distinct CDR3 sequences, with 62% observed a single time. Sequencing input: blood. The clonotype originates from a man aged 25-45 years in good health.

In DNA, the CDR3 is TGTGCCAGCAGCTTAGCGAGGGGGCTAGCGAGGACCTACGAGCAGTACTTC. This translates into CASSLARGLARTYEQYF. This chain joins TRBV7-9 and TRBJ2-5, with D perhaps matching TRBD1 (7 bases). The DNA end lines up better with TRBJ2-7; the J call may be wrong. CDR1 SEHNR and CDR2 FQNEAQ come from the germline V gene (reference sequence). There are 17 residues in the CDR3.